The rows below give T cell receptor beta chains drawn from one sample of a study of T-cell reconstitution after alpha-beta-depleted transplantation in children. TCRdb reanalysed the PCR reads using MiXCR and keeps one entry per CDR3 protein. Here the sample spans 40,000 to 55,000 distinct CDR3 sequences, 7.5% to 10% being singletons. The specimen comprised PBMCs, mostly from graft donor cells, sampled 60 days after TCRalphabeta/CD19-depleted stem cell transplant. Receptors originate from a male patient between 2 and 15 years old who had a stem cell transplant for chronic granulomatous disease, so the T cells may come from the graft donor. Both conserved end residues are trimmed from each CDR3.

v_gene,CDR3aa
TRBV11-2,ASSFGVLSSYNEQF
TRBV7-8,ASSSDWYEQY
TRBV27,ASSRKILAGVNEQF
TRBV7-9,ASSGSGSGLSYEQY
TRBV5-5,ASSLAGGSYSGNTIY
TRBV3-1,ASSQETGREKLF
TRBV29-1,SAGLADSYEQY
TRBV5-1,ASSPTGGGTEAF
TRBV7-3,ASSLVGQETQY
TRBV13,ASSPQGAITGANVLT
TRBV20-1,SARDEYRDPYEQY
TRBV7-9,ASRLVPLAGVYNEQF
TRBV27,ASSLSGNIQY
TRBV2,ASTQPGTGNEQY
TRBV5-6,ASSLVGTSPLREQY
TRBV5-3,ARSNGTSGRSEQY
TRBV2,ASIGRGIISTDTQY
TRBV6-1,ASREEGIRNEQF
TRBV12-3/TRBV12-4,ASTQTSGSTDTQY
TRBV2,ASSRQGNEQF
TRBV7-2,ASSLGFSARVSPLH
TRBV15,ATSRDRALRETQY
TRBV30,AWSVWTSGNTIY
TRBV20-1,SARGGSNTEAF
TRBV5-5,ASSLGWQPTDTQY
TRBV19,ASSIRQGVGGPYNEQF
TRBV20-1,SASPHSTYEQY
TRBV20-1,SVTGQASYGYT
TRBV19,ASKTNREVETQY
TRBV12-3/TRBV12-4,ASSPGPAGSENTIY
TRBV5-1,ASSLTGNHGYT
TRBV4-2,ASSLGRQTTEAF
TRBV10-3,AITEPGQGDYGYT
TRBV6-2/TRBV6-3,ASSLIEDGYSPLH
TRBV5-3,ARSFYGGRSSHEQF
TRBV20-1,SAHLGNTQY
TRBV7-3,ASSLTPGVTGELF
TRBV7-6,ASSLSAVTGELF
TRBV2,ASSEQASGGDEQY
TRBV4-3,ASSQDMGPLFRDTQY
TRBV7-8,ASRQENTGELF